The sequence of this T cell receptor (beta chain) was determined in a study of cytomegalovirus exposure and HLA in healthy donors. Primers for the PCR totalled 60 Vbeta and 13 Jbeta. Sequencing used immunoSEQ multiplex PCR; TCRdb keeps in-frame clones, though not all of them. The sample lists some 150,000 clones; roughly 85% were seen once. The CDR3 covers 14 residues. The germline CDR1 and CDR2 sequences are SNHLY and FYNNEI. V shed 6 bases and J shed 2 bases, with 13 bases lying between them. The TCR sequence derives from a woman in her twenties or thirties in good health and CMV-seronegative. The specimen sequenced was PBMCs. This rearrangement joins TRBV2 to TRBJ2-5, with D tentatively TRBD2 (7 bases). The DNA for the CDR3 is TGTGCCAGCAGGCGGGGGCCTATTCAAGAGACCCAGTACTTC. This gives the protein CASRRGPIQETQYF.